The clone carrying this TCR beta chain was recorded only once. Everyone who took part was roughly 18 to 90 years old, and they came from 24 US areas. Membership in each cohort depended on participant-reported clinical history. CDR3 length equals 15 residues. Germline loops: CDR1 SGHTA, CDR2 FQGTGA. Deletions cut 5 bases from V and 0 bases from J, with 13 bases between. These data are taken from a study of blood T cell repertoires in COVID-19. Data came from immunoSEQ multiplex PCR; TCRdb stores just in-frame clones and leaves some out. Among around 290,000 clones listed, around 90% were seen once. The sequenced material came from PBMCs or T cells enriched from blood (not recorded which). This chain uses TRBV7-3 with TRBJ1-1, with D possibly being TRBD1 (6 bases). This clonotype originated in a woman in her 30s who had recovered from COVID-19. The CDR3 DNA reads as TGTGCCAGCAGCCCGAGGACAGCTATGAACACTGAAGCTTTCTTT. Translation gives CASSPRTAMNTEAFF.